One and the same sample provided the 32 T cell receptor beta chains below, sequenced in a study of monozygotic twins with inflammatory bowel disease. With the 5' RACE reads reprocessed, TCRdb shows one record per CDR3 protein and no DNA. The sample data list roughly 200,000 distinct CDR3 sequences. The sequenced sample consisted of blood. The receptors derive from a human donor with ulcerative colitis or Crohn's disease, or a healthy co-twin of an affected twin (not recorded which).

This rearrangement joins TRBV4-1 to TRBJ1-1. CDR1 and CDR2 (germline): MGHRA, YSYEKL. The CDR3 has 15 residues. Here the CDR3 reads CASSQDSQGGTEAFF.

The chain uses TRBV5-1 and TRBJ1-6; TCRdb reports TRBD1, a call that lacks DNA to check it against. CDR1 SGHRS and CDR2 YFSETQ come from the germline V gene. The CDR3 spans 16 residues. CDR3: CASSPGPDRVDSPLHF.

The rearrangement links TRBV10-3 to TRBJ1-1. The germline V gene encodes CDR1 ENHRY and CDR2 SYGVKD. CDR3 length equals 13 residues. CDR3 in amino acids: CAIRYSMNTEAFF.

The chain couples TRBV5-1 to TRBJ2-3. CDR1 is SGHRS and CDR2 is YFSETQ in the germline V gene. CDR3 length equals 15 residues. The CDR3 is CASSFAAYRTDTQYF.

The chain employs TRBV29-1 and TRBJ2-1. Per the germline V gene, CDR1 is SQVTM and CDR2 is ANQGSEA. There are 12 residues in the CDR3. CDR3 region: CSVEEDYNEQFF.

The chain combines TRBV27 with TRBJ1-1. The germline V gene has CDR1 MNHEY and CDR2 SMNVEV (reference sequence). This CDR3 is built from 12 residues. The CDR3 region is CASMRMNTEAFF.

The chain links TRBV5-5 to TRBJ1-3; TCRdb outputs TRBD1, but without DNA this stays unchecked. The CDR3 runs to 16 residues. The germline V gene encodes CDR1 SGHKS and CDR2 YYEKEE (reference sequence). The CDR3 loop is CASSSTSGTVQNTIYF.

J is TRBJ2-5 and V is TRBV11-2; the D gene TCRdb calls, TRBD1, cannot be checked with no DNA. There are 13 residues in the CDR3. Per germline, CDR1 SGHAT and CDR2 FQNNGV. CDR3 in amino acids: CASSLQGEETQYF.

This rearrangement joins TRBV12-3 or TRBV12-4 to TRBJ1-3. CDR3 size: 17 residues. CDR3 sequence reads: CASSLARRGRSGNTIYF.

The chain employs TRBV12-3 or TRBV12-4 and TRBJ1-2. The CDR3 sequence is 12 residues long. CDR3 residues: CASSLDWLGYTF.

The CDR3 is CASTQGALPNGYTF. The chain has TRBV12-3 or TRBV12-4 and TRBJ1-2. This CDR3 is built from 14 residues.

The rearrangement links TRBV3-1 to TRBJ2-5; checking the TCRdb D call of TRBD1 is not possible without DNA. Germline CDR1 LGHDT, CDR2 YNNKEL (reference sequence). The CDR3 extends over 16 amino acids. The CDR3 is CASSPSRTGLQETQYF.

The chain uses TRBV20-1 and TRBJ1-1; TCRdb's D gene call, TRBD1, goes unchecked for lack of DNA. Germline V CDR1 and CDR2: DFQATT, SNEGSKA (reference sequence). This CDR3 is 13 amino acids long. Here the CDR3 reads CSARGVGGTEAFF.

The chain recombines TRBV18 with TRBJ2-5; the TCRdb D gene call, TRBD1, has no DNA to confirm it. CDR1 is KGHSH, CDR2 LQKENI, per germline. The CDR3 consists of 16 residues. The CDR3 sequence is CASSPGQREGRETQYF.

V gene TRBV6-6 combines with J gene TRBJ1-6. The CDR3 length is 14 residues. Looked up from germline, CDR1 is MNHNY and CDR2 is SVGAGI (reference sequence). CDR3 protein: CASSLWGYNSPLHF.

V is TRBV6-6 and J is TRBJ1-6; the TRBD1 assignment by TCRdb is unverifiable without DNA. This CDR3 has 12 amino acids. Germline V gene data show CDR1 as MNHNY and CDR2 as SVGAGI (reference sequence). The CDR3 loop reads CASSSRGSPLHF.

This chain joins TRBV5-1 and TRBJ2-3; the D call from TCRdb, TRBD1, cannot be confirmed without DNA. Germline assignment: CDR1 SGHRS and CDR2 YFSETQ. CDR3 length: 14 amino acids. The CDR3 sequence is CASSMGQGTDTQYF.

V is TRBV12-3 or TRBV12-4 and J is TRBJ2-3; TCRdb indicates TRBD1, and absent DNA this call remains unverified. This CDR3 has 18 residues. Here the CDR3 reads CASSFHPRQNSLTDTQYF.

The chain carries TRBV7-6 and TRBJ2-7; the TCRdb call, TRBD1, lacks DNA for checking. The CDR3 has 16 residues. Germline V gene lookup returns CDR1 SGHVS and CDR2 FNYEAQ. The CDR3 region is CASSLAMGDRRNEQYF.

This chain's CDR3 is CASSLAVYNEQFF. This chain joins TRBV5-6 and TRBJ2-1. The germline V gene encodes CDR1 SGHDT and CDR2 YYEEEE. The CDR3 has 13 residues.

The rearrangement joins TRBV2 to TRBJ1-5; TCRdb names TRBD1, which stays unverified in the absence of DNA. CDR1 is SNHLY, CDR2 FYNNEI, per germline. This CDR3 is built from 15 residues. The CDR3 sequence: CASSTGAVWDQPQHF.

The genes are TRBV5-1 and TRBJ1-2. CDR1 and CDR2 (germline): SGHRS, YFSETQ. This CDR3 comprises 12 residues. CDR3 in amino acids: CASSSPNYGYTF.

This chain connects TRBV20-1 to TRBJ2-1; TCRdb returns TRBD2, unconfirmable since there is no DNA. The germline V gene has CDR1 DFQATT and CDR2 SNEGSKA (reference sequence). The CDR3 is 14 residues long. CDR3 loop: CSALAGGPRTEQFF.

V is TRBV5-1 and J is TRBJ1-2; the D call of TRBD1 rests on TCRdb alone, since no DNA is present to check it. The CDR3 is 14 amino acids. Germline CDR1 and CDR2: SGHRS and YFSETQ. The CDR3 protein is CASSAQGEAYGYTF.

The V call is TRBV5-1, the J call TRBJ1-6. The CDR3 has 15 amino acids. CDR1 SGHRS and CDR2 YFSETQ come from the germline V gene. The CDR3 sequence: CASSFVSSYNSPLHF.

The V gene is TRBV5-1, the J gene TRBJ1-1; with no DNA, the TCRdb D assignment of TRBD1 cannot be verified. Germline values: CDR1 SGHRS, CDR2 YFSETQ. This CDR3 has 15 amino acids. The CDR3 region is CASSLEGGVLTEAFF. Combining the CDR3 with reference TRBV5-1 and TRBJ1-1 gives the whole variable domain KAGVTQTPRYLIKTRGQQVTLSCSPISGHRSVSWYQQTPGQGLQFLFEYFSETQRNKGNFPGRFSGRQFSNSRSEMNVSTLELGDSALYLCASSLEGGVLTEAFFGQGTRLTVV.

The V call is TRBV5-1, the J call TRBJ1-1. The germline CDR1 and CDR2 sequences are SGHRS and YFSETQ. The CDR3 has 13 residues. The CDR3 loop is CASSLLGDTEAFF.

The chain recombines TRBV29-1 with TRBJ1-4; absent DNA, TCRdb's TRBD1 call cannot be checked. The CDR3 length is 17 residues. In germline, CDR1 is SQVTM, CDR2 ANQGSEA. CDR3 sequence reads: CSVGSQAGATANEKLFF.

The V gene is TRBV29-1, the J gene TRBJ2-7; the D call from TCRdb, TRBD2, cannot be confirmed without DNA. This CDR3 region has 14 residues. The germline V gene encodes CDR1 SQVTM and CDR2 ANQGSEA. The CDR3: CSVSKLGGLYEQYF.

This chain uses TRBV24-1 with TRBJ2-5; the TCRdb call, TRBD1, lacks DNA for checking. The length of the CDR3 is 14 residues. In germline, CDR1 is KGHDR, CDR2 SFDVKD. The CDR3 loop reads CATSDLDGKETQYF.

This chain links TRBV11-2 with TRBJ2-3. Germline-derived CDR1 and CDR2 are SGHAT and FQNNGV. The CDR3 sequence is 14 residues long. The CDR3 loop reads CASSLSSWADTQYF.

The chain combines TRBV7-6 with TRBJ1-2; absent DNA, TCRdb's TRBD1 call cannot be checked. From germline, CDR1 is SGHVS and CDR2 FNYEAQ. The CDR3 is 16 residues long. The CDR3 loop is CASSPSMRTGYHGYTF.